The 2 T cell receptor beta chains reported below all come from one sample, sequenced in a study of PD-1 blockade in mismatch repair-deficient tumors. Some clones are missing from TCRdb's copy, which holds only in-frame ones; the method was immunoSEQ multiplex PCR. The repertoire holds some 27,000 clones, with 84% as singletons. This specimen was PBMCs, taken before pembrolizumab treatment. All receptors come from an adult with mismatch repair-deficient cancer.

The V call is TRBV28, the J call TRBJ2-7; TRBD1 agrees at 8 bases. The CDR3 spans 13 residues. In germline, CDR1 is MDHEN, CDR2 SYDVKM. Germline trimming cut 6 bases from V and 1 base from J; bases unmatched to any gene: 2. CDR3 sequence reads: CASRDRDSYEQYF. In nucleotides, the CDR3 is TGTGCCAGCAGGGACAGGGATTCCTACGAGCAGTACTTC.

Here the CDR3 DNA reads TGTGCCAGCAGCGCCGGACCGGGACTAGAGATTCCGGGTGAGCAGTTCTTC. It is translated as CASSAGPGLEIPGEQFF. The chain recombines TRBV9 with TRBJ2-1; 8 nucleotides align to TRBD2. With 3 bases clipped from V and 9 bases from J, the junction kept 17 bases outside the gene matches. This CDR3 has 17 amino acids. The V gene's germline CDR1 is SGDLS and CDR2 YYNGEE. Filled out from reference TRBV9 and TRBJ2-1, the complete variable domain reads DSGVTQTPKHLITATGQRVTLRCSPRSGDLSVYWYQQSLDQGLQFLIQYYNGEERAKGNILERFSAQQFPDLHSELNLSSLELGDSALYFCASSAGPGLEIPGEQFFGPGTRLTVL.